These T cell receptor beta chains were read from a single sample in a study of blood T cell repertoires in COVID-19. Sequencing was performed with immunoSEQ multiplex PCR; in TCRdb, only in-frame clones are kept and a portion is missing. In the table there are about 44,000 clones, less than 85% of which are singletons. Sequenced material: peripheral blood. The receptors originated from a woman aged 70-85 years with acute or convalescent COVID-19. The CDR3 runs from the conserved cysteine through the conserved F or W. The D gene is left open where the match is weak. For some rows the clone size is stated as once, few or many, or as a class when expanded; others skip it.

size: NA; J: TRBJ2-1; V: TRBV18; D: NA; DNA: TGTGCCAGCTCCCCCGTGAGCAATGAGCAGTTCTTC; CDR3: CASSPVSNEQFF
size: few; J: TRBJ1-5; V: TRBV21-1; D: NA; DNA: TGTGCCAGCAGCAAAGCCGACCGGGAACTGGCCCAGCATTTT; CDR3: CASSKADRELAQHF
size: NA; J: TRBJ2-3; V: TRBV5-1; D: TRBD1; DNA: TGCGCCAGCAGCCAGAACAGGGGGAGCACAGATACGCAGTATTTT; CDR3: CASSQNRGSTDTQYF
size: few; J: TRBJ2-7; V: TRBV3-1/TRBV3-2; D: TRBD2; DNA: TGTGCCAGCAGCCCTCAAGCGGGAGCGACCTACGAGCAGTACTTC; CDR3: CASSPQAGATYEQYF
size: NA; J: TRBJ2-1; V: TRBV11-1; D: TRBD1; DNA: TGTGCCAGCAGCTACGGACAGGTACCCTACAATGAGCAGTTCTTC; CDR3: CASSYGQVPYNEQFF
size: NA; J: TRBJ2-2; V: TRBV5-4; D: NA; DNA: TGTGCCAGCAGCTTGGTTGGGGCAAACACCGGGGAGCTGTTTTTT; CDR3: CASSLVGANTGELFF
size: NA; J: TRBJ2-6; V: TRBV18; D: NA; DNA: TGTGCCAGCTCGTCCGGACTTTCTGGGGCCAACGTCCTGACTTTC; CDR3: CASSSGLSGANVLTF
size: few; J: TRBJ2-7; V: TRBV12-3/TRBV12-4; D: TRBD2; DNA: TGTGCCAGCAGCCTAGCGGGAGTGGGGGAGCAGTACTTC; CDR3: CASSLAGVGEQYF
size: few; J: TRBJ2-2; V: TRBV29-1; D: TRBD1; DNA: TGCAGCGACAACGGGGTTCCGGGACAGCACACCGGGGAGCTGTTTTTT; CDR3: CSDNGVPGQHTGELFF
size: NA; J: TRBJ2-7; V: TRBV19; D: TRBD1; DNA: TGTGCCAGTAGTAATTTTGGTGGGACAGGGACCTACGAGCAGTACTTC; CDR3: CASSNFGGTGTYEQYF
size: NA; J: TRBJ1-1; V: TRBV7-2; D: NA; DNA: TGTGCCAGCAGCTTAGCCTTTGAAGCTTTCTTT; CDR3: CASSLAFEAFF